The clone carrying this T cell receptor (beta chain) came up a few times. The antigen is undetermined. This sample was taken from a study of T cell responses to AZD1222 COVID-19 vaccine. Clones were sequenced by immunoSEQ multiplex PCR, and TCRdb holds only the in-frame ones, with some missing. This sample has more than 100,000 clones, with 70% to 90% found just once. Whole-study findings and limits: Most donors were white British, females outnumbered males, and clonal diversity was possibly underestimated.

The CDR3 contains 15 residues. The V gene lost 3 bases and the J gene lost 4 bases, with 15 bases spanning the gap. Germline V gene data show CDR1 as LNHNV and CDR2 as YYDKDF (reference sequence). This specimen was peripheral blood, taken on day 0 of AZD1222 vaccination. The chain links TRBV15 to TRBJ1-2, with D maybe TRBD1 (6 bases). The clonotype originates from an adult in good health. Written as DNA, the CDR3 is TGTGCCACCAGCAGCCGCCGGGGGCTGGGCTATGGCTACACCTTC. Protein: CATSSRRGLGYGYTF. The variable domain in full, with the rest retrieved from reference TRBV15 and TRBJ1-2, is DAMVIQNPRYQVTQFGKPVTLSCSQTLNHNVMYWYQQKSSQAPKLLFHYYDKDFNNEADTPDNFQSRRPNTSFCFLDIRSPGLGDTAMYLCATSSRRGLGYGYTFGSGTRLTVV.